What follows are 24 T cell receptor beta chains derived from one specimen sequenced in a study of Graves' ophthalmopathy and Graves' hyperthyroidism. Amplified material comprised TCR beta CDR3 regions derived from RNA transcripts. First-round RT-PCR relied on HTBI primers, and a second-round multiplex PCR came next. TCRdb recomputed calls from the multiplex PCR reads with MiXCR, one row per CDR3 protein. This sample has 500,000 to 700,000 distinct CDR3 sequences, with approximately 22% found just once. Sequencing used peripheral blood. Receptors originate from a woman in her late teens or twenties with stable Graves' hyperthyroidism. Some clones in this sample may be carry-over from other donors' samples.

This clonotype was detected ten times or more. The chain joins TRBV27 to TRBJ1-1; TRBD1 is a possible D gene (6 bases). The CDR3 length is 15 residues. Germline loops: CDR1 MNHEY, CDR2 SMNVEV (reference sequence). Trimming removed 4 bases at V and 4 bases at J, with 16 bases between. The CDR3, as DNA: TGTGCCAGCAGTTCCCCCAGGGGCCGGAGCACTGAAGCTTTCTTT. It specifies CASSSPRGRSTEAFF.

This rearrangement joins TRBV3-1 to TRBJ1-1; tentatively, D is TRBD1 (5 bases). Germline values: CDR1 LGHDT, CDR2 YNNKEL (reference sequence). V was pared by 4 bases and J by 0 bases, with 9 bases between. The CDR3 is made up of 14 amino acids. CDR3 residues: CASSRGRVNTEAFF. In DNA form, the CDR3 reads TGTGCCAGCAGCCGAGGCAGGGTGAACACTGAAGCTTTCTTT.

Ten or more counts support this clonotype. This chain connects TRBV2 to TRBJ1-5, with D perhaps matching TRBD1 (5 bases). This CDR3 contains 13 residues. The germline V and J ends were trimmed by 6 bases and 4 bases, with 10 bases remaining between them. Germline V CDR1 and CDR2: SNHLY, FYNNEI. This CDR3 reads CASRGRDNQPQHF. For the CDR3, the DNA is TGTGCCAGCAGGGGCAGGGATAATCAGCCCCAGCATTTT.

This clonotype was detected ten times or more. The J gene is TRBJ1-2, the V gene TRBV6-1, with TRBD1 as a possible D gene (6 bases). V was pared by 1 base and J by 1 base, with 7 bases between. This CDR3 is 14 amino acids long. The germline V gene encodes CDR1 MNHNS and CDR2 SASEGT. CDR3 in DNA: TGTGCCAGCAGTGAAGACAGGGTTAACTATGGCTACACCTTC. It yields the protein CASSEDRVNYGYTF.

This clonotype was seen at least ten times. The chain uses TRBV12-3 or TRBV12-4 and TRBJ2-5; D is uncertain. The CDR3 runs 13 residues. V lost 5 bases and J 4 bases, leaving 11 bases between the germline ends. The CDR3 reads CASSPETRETQYF. The CDR3 nucleotides are TGTGCCAGCAGTCCTGAAACCAGAGAGACCCAGTACTTC.

This clonotype has ten or more counts. This chain links TRBV29-1 with TRBJ2-7; D remains ambiguous. The CDR3 runs to 14 residues. Looked up from germline, CDR1 is SQVTM and CDR2 is ANQGSEA. V lost 5 bases to trimming and J lost 2 bases, with 16 bases between them. CDR3 in amino acids: CSVMWSQQPYEQYF. CDR3 nucleotides: TGCAGCGTTATGTGGTCCCAGCAGCCCTACGAGCAGTACTTC.

Ten or more counts support this clonotype. CDR3 DNA: TGTGCCAGCAGTTCCAGGGACACCACTGAAGCTTTCTTT. Its protein product is CASSSRDTTEAFF. The chain combines TRBV6-5 with TRBJ1-1; D perhaps matches TRBD1 (6 bases). Trimming removed 4 bases at V and 4 bases at J, with 10 bases between. This CDR3 contains 13 residues. Germline lookup yields CDR1 MNHEY and CDR2 SVGAGI.

In this sample, this clonotype turned up a few times. The chain is built from TRBV18 and TRBJ1-2; D is ambiguous. CDR1 KGHSH and CDR2 LQKENI come from the germline V gene. This CDR3 has 12 residues. V was trimmed by 2 bases and J by 6 bases, leaving 7 bases between them. The CDR3 sequence is CASSPGSHGYTF. CDR3 in DNA: TGTGCCAGCTCACCAGGGAGCCATGGCTACACCTTC. The entire variable domain, with the rest obtained from reference TRBV18 and TRBJ1-2, is as follows: NAGVMQNPRHLVRRRGQEARLRCSPMKGHSHVYWYRQLPEEGLKFMVYLQKENIIDESGMPKERFSAEFPKEGPSILRIQQVVRGDSAAYFCASSPGSHGYTFGSGTRLTVV.

The DNA for the CDR3 is TGTGCCAGCTCAACCTTACGGCAAGAGACCCAGTACTTC. Translation gives CASSTLRQETQYF. V is TRBV18 and J is TRBJ2-5; no definite D call. Trimming left V 5 bases short and J 2 bases short, with 9 bases between. The length of the CDR3 is 13 residues. The V gene's germline CDR1 is KGHSH and CDR2 LQKENI.

This clonotype was recorded at least ten times. The chain employs TRBV12-3 or TRBV12-4 and TRBJ1-6, with 8 bases identical to TRBD1. This CDR3 has 16 residues. V was pared by 5 bases and J by 7 bases, with 10 bases of the junction left unmatched. In DNA form, the CDR3 reads TGTGCCAGCAGTCCTAACGACAGGGGTGGAAATTCACCCCTCCACTTT. Protein: CASSPNDRGGNSPLHF.

This clonotype showed up many times. The chain joins TRBV11-2 to TRBJ1-2; 8 bases fit TRBD1. The CDR3 totals 15 residues. The V segment lost 5 bases and the J segment 3 bases; nucleotides outside the gene matches: 8. Germline CDR1 is SGHAT and CDR2 is FQNNGV. DNA of the CDR3: TGTGCCAGCAGCCGCGGGGACAGGTGGGACTATGGCTACACCTTC. It specifies CASSRGDRWDYGYTF. The whole variable domain, remainder taken from reference TRBV11-2 and TRBJ1-2, is EAGVAQSPRYKIIEKRQSVAFWCNPISGHATLYWYQQILGQGPKLLIQFQNNGVVDDSQLPKDRFSAERLKGVDSTLKIQPAKLEDSAVYLCASSRGDRWDYGYTFGSGTRLTVV.

The gene calls are TRBV12-3 or TRBV12-4 and TRBJ1-2; D perhaps matches TRBD1 (6 bases). This CDR3 is 15 amino acids long. Trimming removed 2 bases from V and 8 bases from J, with 18 bases in between. The DNA of the CDR3 is TGTGCCAGCAGTTTAAAGGGCCACAGGGTAGGCGGCTACACCTTC. It translates to CASSLKGHRVGGYTF.

This clonotype was detected ten times or more. The chain links TRBV13 to TRBJ2-7; possible D gene TRBD2, 6 bases. The CDR3 has 15 residues. V lost 4 bases to trimming and J lost 0 bases, with 13 bases between them. Germline CDR1 PRHDT, CDR2 FYEKMQ (reference sequence). CDR3 region: CASSYRGISSYEQYF. In nucleotides, the CDR3 is TGTGCCAGCAGCTATCGCGGGATAAGCTCCTACGAGCAGTACTTC.

This clonotype was observed at least ten times. The gene calls are TRBV30 and TRBJ1-1; D not certain. From germline, CDR1 is GTSNPN and CDR2 SVGIG (reference sequence). This CDR3 spans 9 amino acids. The V and J ends lost 6 bases and 4 bases respectively, with 3 bases between them. The CDR3 loop is CACCTEAFF. The CDR3 coding sequence is TGTGCCTGTTGCACTGAAGCTTTCTTT.

The genes are TRBV18 and TRBJ1-1; no clear D gene. The germline CDR1 and CDR2 sequences are KGHSH and LQKENI. The V end was cut by 6 bases, the J end by 7 bases, with 9 bases between. The CDR3 length is 11 residues. The CDR3 DNA is TGTGCCAGCTCCGGATATAATGAAGCTTTCTTT. Residues: CASSGYNEAFF.

This clonotype was counted at least ten times. V and J are TRBV20-1 and TRBJ1-5, with no clear D. CDR1 and CDR2 (germline): DFQATT, SNEGSKA (reference sequence). This CDR3 has 16 residues. V was cut by 6 bases and J by 6 bases, with 24 bases left in between. The CDR3 DNA reads as TGCAGTGCGCTGGAATTGATGGGGATGGGCAGTCAGCCCCAGCATTTT. Translated, it gives CSALELMGMGSQPQHF.

This clonotype was counted at least ten times. The chain couples TRBV19 to TRBJ2-7; unclear D gene. There are 14 residues in the CDR3. The germline V and J ends were trimmed by 3 bases and 3 bases, with 12 bases remaining between them. In germline, CDR1 is LNHDA, CDR2 SQIVND (reference sequence). CDR3 residues: CASSIPGRGYEQYF. The CDR3 region has the DNA TGTGCCAGTAGTATCCCGGGTCGCGGCTACGAGCAGTACTTC.

Points on this clonotype: The germline gene is not matched at one end of the junction; a read error may be the cause. This chain connects TRBV7-2 to TRBJ1-1; D gene unclear. Germline assignment: CDR1 SGHTA and CDR2 FQGNSA. The CDR3 sequence is 14 residues long. The CDR3 nucleotides are TGTGCCAGCAGCTTTTACCGGGCCCCGACTGAGGCTTTCTTT. Amino acids: CASSFYRAPTEAFF.

The V call is TRBV28, the J call TRBJ1-1, with TRBD1 identical over 9 bases. V shed 6 bases and J 3 bases; nucleotides not matched to a gene: 5. CDR3 length: 14 residues. Per germline, CDR1 MDHEN and CDR2 SYDVKM. The CDR3: CASRRWDRDTEAFF. The CDR3, as DNA: TGTGCCAGCAGAAGGTGGGACAGGGACACTGAAGCTTTCTTT.

The sample holds many counts of this clonotype. V is TRBV20-1 and J is TRBJ1-2; perhaps TRBD1 as D (6 bases). CDR1 DFQATT and CDR2 SNEGSKA come from the germline V gene (reference sequence). The CDR3 spans 13 residues. V was clipped by 5 bases and J by 7 bases, with 17 bases between them. As DNA, the CDR3 is TGCAGTGCTGGGGACACCCAAAGGGGTGGCTACACCTTC. Translated: CSAGDTQRGGYTF.

This clonotype was recorded at least ten times. The rearrangement links TRBV6-2 or TRBV6-3 to TRBJ1-1; a weak D match, TRBD1 (5 bases). Germline CDR1 is MNHEY and CDR2 is SVGEGT. The CDR3 totals 11 residues. Trimming left V 7 bases short and J 11 bases short, with 14 bases between. This chain's CDR3 is CASIWGVEAFF. CDR3 in DNA: TGTGCCAGCATCTGGGGGGTGGAGGCTTTCTTT.

This clonotype has at least ten counts. The chain links TRBV12-3 or TRBV12-4 to TRBJ2-7; 7 nucleotides agree with TRBD1. This CDR3 is built from 13 residues. V lost 5 bases to trimming and J lost 4 bases; unmatched junction nucleotides: 5. The CDR3 sequence: CASSPGGVYEQYF. The DNA of the CDR3 is TGTGCCAGCAGTCCAGGGGGAGTTTACGAGCAGTACTTC.

The chain joins TRBV6-1 to TRBJ1-2, with 11 bases aligning to TRBD1. The V segment lost 10 bases and the J segment 6 bases; nucleotides outside the gene matches: 10. The CDR3 length is 14 residues. Germline CDR1 MNHNS, CDR2 SASEGT. CDR3 amino acids: CATPRDRGEDGYTF. For the CDR3, the DNA is TGTGCCACCCCGAGGGACAGGGGGGAGGATGGCTACACCTTC.

In this sample, this clonotype turned up many times. The V call is TRBV12-3 or TRBV12-4, the J call TRBJ1-6, with D perhaps matching TRBD1 (6 bases). The CDR3 covers 15 residues. Trimming cost V 5 bases and J 10 bases, with 18 bases left between them. This CDR3 is CASSPEQGGQSPLHF. The CDR3, as DNA: TGTGCCAGCAGTCCCGAACAGGGAGGACAATCACCCCTCCACTTT.